This TCR beta chain was identified in a study of vaccination and CD4 T cells after COVID-19. The treatment was: approximately 9-day PBMC culture with coronavirus spike peptide pools or control peptides (ViraFEST assay). The junction had 3 bases not matched to a gene; V was cut back by 0 bases and J by 3 bases. The CDR3 extends over 15 amino acids. Germline loops: CDR1 MGHRA, CDR2 YSYEKL. About this clonotype: The antigen is unknown.

The Oncomine TCR Beta short-read assay generated sequence data from the DNA of cultured CD4+ T cells. TCRdb fed the PCR reads into MiXCR, producing one record per CDR3 protein. The sample comprises approximately 15,000 distinct CDR3 sequences, about 42% of which are singletons, and roughly 21% rests with the top ten. This chain links TRBV4-1 with TRBJ1-1, with 8 bases that match TRBD1. The sequence was obtained from a human donor who had recovered from COVID-19. The starting material was CD4+ T cells from blood, cultured in vitro, obtained before SARS-CoV-2 vaccination. The CDR3 region has the DNA TGCGCCAGCAGCCAAGAAGTGACAGGGGACACTGAAGCTTTCTTT. It specifies CASSQEVTGDTEAFF.